What follows are 9 T cell receptor beta chains derived from one specimen sequenced in a study of T-cell reconstitution after alpha-beta-depleted transplantation in children. Unique molecular identifiers were used to barcode this TCRbeta library. TCRdb called the PCR reads again in MiXCR, with one record for every CDR3 protein. This table has 250,000 to 400,000 distinct CDR3 sequences, over 20% appearing once. This specimen was PBMCs, mostly from graft donor cells, taken 180 days after TCRalphabeta/CD19-depleted stem cell transplant. These receptors were taken from a male patient between 10 and 17 years old who had a stem cell transplant for acute lymphoblastic leukemia, so the T cells may come from the graft donor.

This clonotype came up a few times. The V and J genes are TRBV7-9 and TRBJ2-7; TRBD1 agrees at 11 bases. Per the germline V gene, CDR1 is SEHNR and CDR2 is FQNEAQ (reference sequence). The length of the CDR3 is 16 residues. V lost 0 bases and J lost 2; bases outside the gene matches: 3. DNA for the CDR3: TGTGCCAGCAGCTTAGCGGGGGGACAGGGGGCCTACGAGCAGTACTTC. Protein sequence: CASSLAGGQGAYEQYF.

V and J are TRBV13 and TRBJ1-5; TRBD1 matches 10 bases. Germline V CDR1 and CDR2: PRHDT, FYEKMQ (reference sequence). This CDR3 comprises 14 residues. V was clipped by 5 bases and J by 6 bases; unmatched bases: 4. DNA for the CDR3: TGTGCCAGCAGCGTTCGACAGGGGGCTCAGCCCCAGCATTTT. Residues: CASSVRQGAQPQHF.

The chain is built from TRBV29-1 and TRBJ1-2; D ambiguous. Germline V gives CDR1 SQVTM, CDR2 ANQGSEA. The CDR3 runs to 12 residues. V lost 3 bases and J 1 base, leaving 6 bases between the germline ends. DNA of the CDR3: TGCAGCGTTGAGAAGGGTAACTATGGCTACACCTTC. It codes for CSVEKGNYGYTF. The variable domain in full, completed from reference TRBV29-1 and TRBJ1-2, reads SAVISQKPSRDICQRGTSLTIQCQVDSQVTMMFWYRQQPGQSLTLIATANQGSEATYESGFVIDKFPISRPNLTFSTLTVSNMSPEDSSIYLCSVEKGNYGYTFGSGTRLTVV.

The chain uses TRBV7-9 and TRBJ2-1, with 7 bases lining up with TRBD2. Germline V gene sequence: CDR1 SEHNR, CDR2 FQNEAQ (reference sequence). The CDR3 is 17 residues long. V lost 2 bases, J lost 5 bases, and 12 bases stayed unmatched. The CDR3 DNA reads TGTGCCAGCAGCTTAAGACTAGCCCGTGATAAGGACAATGAGCAGTTCTTC. Protein: CASSLRLARDKDNEQFF. Looking up the rest from reference TRBV7-9 and TRBJ2-1 gives the full variable domain: DTGVSQNPRHKITKRGQNVTFRCDPISEHNRLYWYRQTLGQGPEFLTYFQNEAQLEKSRLLSDRFSAERPKGSFSTLEIQRTEQGDSAMYLCASSLRLARDKDNEQFFGPGTRLTVL.

This clonotype was counted once. This sequence joins TRBV7-6 and TRBJ2-2; the match to TRBD2 covers 10 bases. The germline gives CDR1 SGHVS, CDR2 FNYEAQ. The length of the CDR3 is 14 residues. After removal of 7 bases from V and 6 bases from J, the junction contained 5 bases not matched to a gene. CDR3 region: CASTPLAGSGELFF. The CDR3 coding sequence is TGTGCCAGCACCCCACTAGCGGGGTCCGGGGAGCTGTTTTTT.

This chain uses TRBV3-1 with TRBJ1-2, with D unclear. V was trimmed by 0 bases and J by 7 bases, leaving 15 bases between them. The length of the CDR3 is 15 residues. Germline V gives CDR1 LGHDT, CDR2 YNNKEL (reference sequence). The CDR3 here is CASSQEIRTGRGYTF. CDR3 in DNA: TGTGCCAGCAGCCAAGAAATACGGACGGGTCGTGGCTACACCTTC. The full variable domain, with the rest looked up from reference TRBV3-1 and TRBJ1-2, is DTAVSQTPKYLVTQMGNDKSIKCEQNLGHDTMYWYKQDSKKFLKIMFSYNNKELIINETVPNRFSPKSPDKAHLNLHINSLELGDSAVYFCASSQEIRTGRGYTFGSGTRLTVV.

The chain uses TRBV5-1 and TRBJ1-4; TRBD1 matches 9 bases. V lost 3 bases, J lost 8 bases, and 11 bases stayed unmatched. This CDR3 spans 16 amino acids. Germline V gene sequence: CDR1 SGHRS, CDR2 YFSETQ. CDR3 residues: CASSWDAGTGWEKLFF. The CDR3 DNA reads TGCGCCAGCAGCTGGGACGCCGGGACAGGGTGGGAAAAACTGTTTTTT.

V usage is TRBV18 and J usage is TRBJ1-6; D is possibly TRBD1 (5 bases). The ends were cut back, 3 bases at V and 10 bases at J, with 25 bases in the middle. The CDR3 extends over 18 amino acids. The germline V gene has CDR1 KGHSH and CDR2 LQKENI. CDR3: CASSPRKGRGAWTSPLHF. In nucleotides, the CDR3 is TGTGCCAGCTCACCTCGGAAGGGGAGGGGAGCGTGGACATCACCCCTCCACTTT. The entire variable domain, with the rest obtained from reference TRBV18 and TRBJ1-6, is as follows: NAGVMQNPRHLVRRRGQEARLRCSPMKGHSHVYWYRQLPEEGLKFMVYLQKENIIDESGMPKERFSAEFPKEGPSILRIQQVVRGDSAAYFCASSPRKGRGAWTSPLHFGNGTRLTVT.

This clonotype has more than one count but fewer than ten. The V and J genes are TRBV12-3 or TRBV12-4 and TRBJ1-4; TRBD1 aligns across 7 bases. CDR3 length: 16 amino acids. Trimming took 3 bases from V and 2 from J; bases not matched to a gene: 6. This chain's CDR3 is CASSLTGRATNEKLFF. The CDR3 DNA reads as TGTGCCAGCAGTTTGACAGGGAGGGCGACTAATGAAAAACTGTTTTTT.